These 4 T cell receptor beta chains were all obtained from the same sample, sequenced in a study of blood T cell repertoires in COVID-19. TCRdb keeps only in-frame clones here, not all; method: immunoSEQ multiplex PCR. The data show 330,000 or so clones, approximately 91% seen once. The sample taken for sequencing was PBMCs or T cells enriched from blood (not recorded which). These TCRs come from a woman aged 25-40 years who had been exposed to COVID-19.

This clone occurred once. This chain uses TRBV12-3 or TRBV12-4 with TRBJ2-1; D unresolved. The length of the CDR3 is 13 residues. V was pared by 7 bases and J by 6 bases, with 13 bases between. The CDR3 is CASTFPLANEQFF. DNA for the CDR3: TGTGCCAGCACCTTTCCTTTGGCCAATGAGCAGTTCTTC.

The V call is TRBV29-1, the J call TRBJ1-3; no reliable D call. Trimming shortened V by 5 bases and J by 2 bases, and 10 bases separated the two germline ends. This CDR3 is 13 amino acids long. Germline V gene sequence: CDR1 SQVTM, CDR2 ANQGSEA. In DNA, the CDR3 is TGCAGCGTTACCTCGTCAGCTGGAAACACCATATATTTT. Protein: CSVTSSAGNTIYF.

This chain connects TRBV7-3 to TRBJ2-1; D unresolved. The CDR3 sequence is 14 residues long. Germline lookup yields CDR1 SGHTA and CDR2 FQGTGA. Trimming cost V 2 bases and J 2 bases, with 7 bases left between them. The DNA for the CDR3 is TGTGCCAGCAGCTTACGAGGCACCTACAATGAGCAGTTCTTC. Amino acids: CASSLRGTYNEQFF. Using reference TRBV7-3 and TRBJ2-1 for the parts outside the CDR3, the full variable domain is GAGVSQTPSNKVTEKGKYVELRCDPISGHTALYWYRQSLGQGPEFLIYFQGTGAADDSGLPNDRFFAVRPEGSVSTLKIQRTERGDSAVYLCASSLRGTYNEQFFGPGTRLTVL.

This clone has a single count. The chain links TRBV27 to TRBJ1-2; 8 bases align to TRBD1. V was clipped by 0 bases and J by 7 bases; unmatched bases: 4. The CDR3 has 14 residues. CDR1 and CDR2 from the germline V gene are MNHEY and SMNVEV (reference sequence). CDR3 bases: TGTGCCAGCAGTTTATCCCAGGGGGCGGCTGGCTACACCTTC. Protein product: CASSLSQGAAGYTF.